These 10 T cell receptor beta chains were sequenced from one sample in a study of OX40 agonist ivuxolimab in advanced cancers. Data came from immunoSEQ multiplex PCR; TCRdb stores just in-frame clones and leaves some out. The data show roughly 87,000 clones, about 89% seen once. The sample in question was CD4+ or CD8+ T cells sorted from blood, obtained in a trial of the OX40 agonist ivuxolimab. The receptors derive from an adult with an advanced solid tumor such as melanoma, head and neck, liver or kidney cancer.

The CDR3 reads CASSSDPDPVGQPQHF. Written as DNA, the CDR3 is TGTGCCAGCAGTTCCGACCCCGACCCTGTCGGTCAGCCCCAGCATTTT. V and J are TRBV6-5 and TRBJ1-5; D is undetermined. This CDR3 has 16 amino acids. Germline V lookup: CDR1 MNHEY, CDR2 SVGAGI. V was cut by 4 bases and J by 6 bases, with 19 bases left in between.

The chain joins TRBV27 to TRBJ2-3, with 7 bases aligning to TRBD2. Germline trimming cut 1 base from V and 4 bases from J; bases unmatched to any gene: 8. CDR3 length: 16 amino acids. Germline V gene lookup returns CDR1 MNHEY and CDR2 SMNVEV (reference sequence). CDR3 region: CASSLLGEGAPDTQYF. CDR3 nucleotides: TGTGCCAGCAGTTTATTGGGGGAGGGCGCCCCAGATACGCAGTATTTT.

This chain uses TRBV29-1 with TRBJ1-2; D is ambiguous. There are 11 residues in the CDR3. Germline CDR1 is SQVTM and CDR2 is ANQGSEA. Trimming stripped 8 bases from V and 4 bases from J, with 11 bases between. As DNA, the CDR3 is TGCAGCAGCTCAGGCGTCTATGGCTACACCTTC. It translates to CSSSGVYGYTF.

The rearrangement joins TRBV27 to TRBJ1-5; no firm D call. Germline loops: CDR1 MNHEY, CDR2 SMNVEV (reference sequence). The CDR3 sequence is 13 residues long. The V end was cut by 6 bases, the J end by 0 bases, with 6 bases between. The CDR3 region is CASRAYSNQPQHF. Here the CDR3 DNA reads TGTGCCAGCAGGGCTTATAGCAATCAGCCCCAGCATTTT.

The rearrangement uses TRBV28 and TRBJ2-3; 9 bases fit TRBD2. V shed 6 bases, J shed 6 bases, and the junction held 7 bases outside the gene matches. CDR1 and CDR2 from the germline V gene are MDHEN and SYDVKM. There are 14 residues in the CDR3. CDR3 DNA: TGTGCCAGCAGGTTAGCGGGAGAGGGGGATACGCAGTATTTT. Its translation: CASRLAGEGDTQYF. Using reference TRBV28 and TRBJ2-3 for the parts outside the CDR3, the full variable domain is DVKVTQSSRYLVKRTGEKVFLECVQDMDHENMFWYRQDPGLGLRLIYFSYDVKMKEKGDIPEGYSVSREKKERFSLILESASTNQTSMYLCASRLAGEGDTQYFGPGTRLTVL.

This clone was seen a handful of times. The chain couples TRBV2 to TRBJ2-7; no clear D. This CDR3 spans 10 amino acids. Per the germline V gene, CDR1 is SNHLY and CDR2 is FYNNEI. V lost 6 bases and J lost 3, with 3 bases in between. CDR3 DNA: TGTGCCAGCAGCATCTACGAGCAGTACGTC. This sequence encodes CASSIYEQYV.

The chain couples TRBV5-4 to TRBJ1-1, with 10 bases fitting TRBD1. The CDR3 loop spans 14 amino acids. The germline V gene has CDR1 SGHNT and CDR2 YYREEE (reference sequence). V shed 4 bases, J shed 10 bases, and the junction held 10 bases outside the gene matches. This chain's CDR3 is CASSPGTGDLRAFF. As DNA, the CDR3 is TGTGCCAGCAGCCCCGGGACAGGGGACCTGAGAGCTTTCTTT.

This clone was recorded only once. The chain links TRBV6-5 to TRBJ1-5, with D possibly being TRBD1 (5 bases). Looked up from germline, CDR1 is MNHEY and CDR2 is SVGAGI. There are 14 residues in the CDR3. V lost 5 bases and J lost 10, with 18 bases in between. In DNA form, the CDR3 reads TGTGCCAGCAGTAAGCTACCAATAAGGGACCCCCAGCATTTT. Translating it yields CASSKLPIRDPQHF.

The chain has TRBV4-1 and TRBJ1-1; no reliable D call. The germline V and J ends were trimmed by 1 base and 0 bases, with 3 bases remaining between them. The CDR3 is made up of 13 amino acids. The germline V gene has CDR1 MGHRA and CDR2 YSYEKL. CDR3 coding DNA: TGCGCCAGCAGCCAAGTGATGAACACTGAAGCTTTCTTT. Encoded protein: CASSQVMNTEAFF.

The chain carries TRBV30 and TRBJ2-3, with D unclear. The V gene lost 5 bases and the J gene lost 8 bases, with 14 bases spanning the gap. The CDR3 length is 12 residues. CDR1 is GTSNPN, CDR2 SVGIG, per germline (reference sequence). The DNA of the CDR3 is TGTGCCTGGCTACTCCCCGAAGCTACGCAGTATTTT. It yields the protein CAWLLPEATQYF.